Each of the 2 T cell receptor beta chains below was sequenced from the same sample in a study of OX40 agonist ivuxolimab in advanced cancers. The method was immunoSEQ multiplex PCR; TCRdb's version includes in-frame clones alone and lacks a portion of them. This sample has approximately 24,000 clones; 75% to 90% occur once, and the top ten carry about a third. The sequenced sample was CD4+ or CD8+ T cells sorted from blood, obtained in a trial of the OX40 agonist ivuxolimab. The receptors shown here come from an adult with an advanced solid tumor such as melanoma, head and neck, liver or kidney cancer.

A single count supports this clone. This chain uses TRBV29-1 with TRBJ2-7; D gene uncertain. CDR3 size: 13 residues. The germline V gene encodes CDR1 SQVTM and CDR2 ANQGSEA. Trimming took off 2 bases at V and 2 bases at J, with 10 bases between the two ends. CDR3 protein: CSVELQPAYEQYF. The CDR3 DNA reads TGCAGCGTTGAATTGCAGCCTGCCTACGAGCAGTACTTC.

Turning to this clone: Given a much more abundant clone one base away, this may be a read error. CDR3 amino acids: CASSQGPSNQPQHF. The CDR3 region has the DNA TGCGCCAGCAGCCAAGGCCCTAGCAATCAGCCCCAGCATTTT. The J gene is TRBJ1-5, the V gene TRBV4-3, with unresolved D. V lost 1 base, J lost 0 bases, and 4 bases lay in between. This CDR3 contains 14 residues. Germline values: CDR1 LGHNA, CDR2 YSLEER.